These T cell receptor beta chains were read from a single sample in a study of human T cells and chemical hapten exposure. TCRdb called the RACE reads again in MiXCR, with one record for every CDR3 protein. Of some 57,000 distinct CDR3 sequences in the sample, around 9.5% are singletons; the top ten hold approximately 1.8%. The sample consisted of whole blood, taken in connection with sensitization to the hapten diphenylcyclopropenone (DPC). These receptors were obtained from a woman aged 45-59 years with alopecia areata. Some clones in this sample may be carry-over from other donors' samples. Both conserved end residues are part of each CDR3. The order of the fields is clone size, D gene, V gene, J gene, CDR3 DNA, CDR3 protein. D genes are given only for firm matches. Clone size is stated in some rows and not others, as once, few, many or a class when expanded.

-	-	TRBV7-2	TRBJ2-7	TGTGCCAGCAGCTTTAGTAGAGAGTCCTACGAGCAGTACTTC	CASSFSRESYEQYF
-	-	TRBV28	TRBJ1-1	TGTGCCAGCAGTTTATACCGAGGCTACGAAGCTTTCTTT	CASSLYRGYEAFF
many	-	TRBV29-1	TRBJ1-2	TGCAGCGTTGGGATGGGATCTGGGGCTCTTGCTAACTATGGCTACACCTTC	CSVGMGSGALANYGYTF
-	TRBD2	TRBV6-5	TRBJ2-1	TGTGCCAGCAGTAAACGGACTAGCGGGACCTCCTTTCTCTACAATGAGCAGTTCTTC	CASSKRTSGTSFLYNEQFF
many	TRBD1	TRBV20-1	TRBJ1-1	TGCAGTGCTAGCGCCCGGACAGGGTCCACTGAAGCTTTCTTT	CSASARTGSTEAFF
-	-	TRBV3-1	TRBJ2-3	TGTGCCAGCAGCCAATTTCTATGGACTGGCGGTGTGGGTACGCAGTATTTT	CASSQFLWTGGVGTQYF
many	-	TRBV18	TRBJ1-6	TGTGCCAGCTCAGTGGACAAAGATAATTCACCCCTCCACTTT	CASSVDKDNSPLHF
many	-	TRBV6-4	TRBJ1-1	TGTGCCAGCAGTCCCGGGACGGCCCCCAACACTGAAGCTTTCTTT	CASSPGTAPNTEAFF
few	TRBD1	TRBV20-1	TRBJ1-1	TGCAGTGCATCAGGGGGCACTGAAGCTTTCTTT	CSASGGTEAFF
-	-	TRBV5-6	TRBJ1-1	TGTGCCAGCAGCCTCACAAGGGGCGAAGCTTTCTTT	CASSLTRGEAFF
-	TRBD1	TRBV28	TRBJ1-1	TGTGCCAGCACAATGGCACTTCAGGGGGCGGCGTCTTTCTTT	CASTMALQGAASFF
-	-	TRBV28	TRBJ1-6	TGTGCCAGCAGTTTATTCGGGACCCCCCTCCACTTT	CASSLFGTPLHF
many	TRBD1	TRBV29-1	TRBJ1-1	TGCAGCGTTGGCCACAGGGGATCTGAAGCTTTCTTT	CSVGHRGSEAFF
few	-	TRBV27	TRBJ2-2	TGTGCCAGCAGTACGCAAGGGTGGACAGACGACGAAACCGGGGAGCTGTTTTTT	CASSTQGWTDDETGELFF
-	-	TRBV28	TRBJ1-5	TGTGCCAGCAGTTCTGGGATCGGTCGTCAGCCCCAGCATTTT	CASSSGIGRQPQHF
-	-	TRBV18	TRBJ2-5	TGTGCCAGCTCACCTTCAGAAGAGACCCAGTACTTC	CASSPSEETQYF
many	TRBD1	TRBV10-3	TRBJ1-2	TGTGCCATCAGTGACGGAGACAGGGGAAACTATGGCTACACCTTC	CAISDGDRGNYGYTF
many	-	TRBV4-1	TRBJ1-5	TGCGCCAGCAGCCAAGTTAAAGGGACCAACAATCAGCCCCAGCATTTT	CASSQVKGTNNQPQHF
few	-	TRBV5-1	TRBJ1-4	TGCGCCAGCAGCTTGGTGGGCCCCCCATTCGAAAAACTGTTTTTT	CASSLVGPPFEKLFF
-	-	TRBV6-1	TRBJ2-3	TGTGCCACCACTTGGCGTTACACAGATACGCAGTATTTT	CATTWRYTDTQYF
many	-	TRBV4-1	TRBJ2-7	TGCGCCAGCAGCCGCCCCGACGGGAACTCCTACGAGCAGTACTTC	CASSRPDGNSYEQYF
-	-	TRBV2	TRBJ2-4	TGTGCCAGCACCGAACGGGATGACCTAGCCAAAAACATTCAGTACTTC	CASTERDDLAKNIQYF
many	-	TRBV12-3/TRBV12-4	TRBJ1-1	TGTGCCAGCAGTTTAGTACAGGGGAACACTGAAGCTTTCTTT	CASSLVQGNTEAFF
few	-	TRBV28	TRBJ2-7	TGTGCCAGCAGTTTAGTGGGTAGCTCCTACGAGCAGTACTTC	CASSLVGSSYEQYF
-	TRBD1	TRBV6-1	TRBJ2-5	TGTGCCAGCAGTGAATTCAACACAGGGGGCCAAGAGACCCAGTACTTC	CASSEFNTGGQETQYF
-	TRBD1	TRBV6-6	TRBJ2-7	TGTGCCAGCACGCCCGGGACAGGGCAAGGAGAGCAGTACTTC	CASTPGTGQGEQYF
-	-	TRBV18	TRBJ1-1	TGTGCCAGCTCATCCTCCCTAACTGTTAACACTGAAGCTTTCTTT	CASSSSLTVNTEAFF
few	-	TRBV28	TRBJ2-7	TGTGCCAGCAGTTCCTTTCGGTTAGAGCAGTACTTC	CASSSFRLEQYF
many	TRBD1	TRBV28	TRBJ1-2	TGTGCCAGCTCGACAGGGGGGGGCTATGGCTACACCTTC	CASSTGGGYGYTF
many	-	TRBV10-2	TRBJ2-5	TGCGCCAGCAGTGAGTCGAGACAGCAAGAGACCCAGTACTTC	CASSESRQQETQYF
-	-	TRBV12-3/TRBV12-4	TRBJ1-4	TGTGCCAGCAGTCCCACTGGGGCCGGCCCAGAAGAAGAAAAACTGTTTTTT	CASSPTGAGPEEEKLFF
-	-	TRBV28	TRBJ1-2	TGTGCCAGCACGGGCGGACAGCGCGAACTTTATGGCTACACCTTC	CASTGGQRELYGYTF
many	-	TRBV6-6	TRBJ2-6	TGTGCCAGCAGTTACTCAGGGGGCTCTGGGGCCAACGTCCTGACTTTC	CASSYSGGSGANVLTF
-	TRBD1	TRBV11-2	TRBJ1-2	TGTGCCAGCAGCTCCGTGGGACAGAGAAATGGCTACACCTTC	CASSSVGQRNGYTF
-	TRBD2	TRBV4-2	TRBJ2-1	TGTGCCAGCAGCCAAGAATCCGCGACTAGCGGGAGCTCCTACAATGAGCAGTTCTTC	CASSQESATSGSSYNEQFF
many	-	TRBV12-3/TRBV12-4	TRBJ1-1	TGTGCCAGCAGTTTATGGCGGACATTCATGAACACTGAAGCTTTCTTT	CASSLWRTFMNTEAFF
many	-	TRBV6-1	TRBJ2-5	TGTGCCAGCAGTCTCAACCTCCATGGGGCTGGAAAAGAGACCCAGTACTTC	CASSLNLHGAGKETQYF
few	-	TRBV7-6	TRBJ2-5	TGTGCCAGCAGCTTATCTGGGGGCCGGGAGACCCAGTACTTC	CASSLSGGRETQYF
-	-	TRBV5-4	TRBJ2-1	TGTGCCAGCAGCTTGGACTGGACAGCTTCCTACAATGAGCAGTTCTTC	CASSLDWTASYNEQFF
few	-	TRBV12-3/TRBV12-4	TRBJ2-7	TGTGCCAGCAGCCCGCCCCCCTCCTACGAGCAGTACTTC	CASSPPPSYEQYF
-	-	TRBV6-6	TRBJ1-1	TGTGCCAGCGTCGCGGGGGGGGGTGCTGAAGCTTTCTTT	CASVAGGGAEAFF
many	-	TRBV7-6	TRBJ1-1	TGTGCCAGCAGCCGACACACCGGTTTGAACACTGAAGCTTTCTTT	CASSRHTGLNTEAFF
many	-	TRBV7-4	TRBJ2-5	TGTGCCAGCAGCTTAGGCACAGCTGGGGACTTC	CASSLGTAGDF
few	-	TRBV27	TRBJ1-5	TGTGCCAGCAGCCGAGACTTGAGACTGGGGGGTCAGCCCCAGCATTTT	CASSRDLRLGGQPQHF
few	TRBD1	TRBV6-1	TRBJ2-7	TGTGCCAGCAGTTGGGACAGGGGTTACGAGCAGTACTTC	CASSWDRGYEQYF
-	-	TRBV11-2	TRBJ2-7	TGTGCCAGCAGCTTAGGGACATCACCTTACGAGCAGTACTTC	CASSLGTSPYEQYF
many	-	TRBV7-2	TRBJ2-1	TGTGCCAGCAGCTTAGACAGGGGAGGACGGAATGAGCAGTTCTTC	CASSLDRGGRNEQFF
-	-	TRBV5-1	TRBJ1-5	TGCGCCAGCAGGGTACCGCTTTATGGCAATCAGCCCCAGCATTTT	CASRVPLYGNQPQHF
-	-	TRBV18	TRBJ1-4	TGTGCCAGCTCTCGTGACAAGGCAACTAATGAAAAACTGTTTTTT	CASSRDKATNEKLFF
many	-	TRBV20-1	TRBJ1-3	TGCAGTGCTAGAGATCGCACCTCCTCTGGAAACACCATATATTTT	CSARDRTSSGNTIYF
few	TRBD2	TRBV5-1	TRBJ2-3	TGCGCCAGCAGCTGGGCCGGGAGGAACACAGATACGCAGTATTTT	CASSWAGRNTDTQYF
many	-	TRBV6-2/TRBV6-3	TRBJ1-1	TGTGCCAGCAGTTACGCAACGGGTCGAACTACTCTAGCGAACACTGAAGCTTTCTTT	CASSYATGRTTLANTEAFF